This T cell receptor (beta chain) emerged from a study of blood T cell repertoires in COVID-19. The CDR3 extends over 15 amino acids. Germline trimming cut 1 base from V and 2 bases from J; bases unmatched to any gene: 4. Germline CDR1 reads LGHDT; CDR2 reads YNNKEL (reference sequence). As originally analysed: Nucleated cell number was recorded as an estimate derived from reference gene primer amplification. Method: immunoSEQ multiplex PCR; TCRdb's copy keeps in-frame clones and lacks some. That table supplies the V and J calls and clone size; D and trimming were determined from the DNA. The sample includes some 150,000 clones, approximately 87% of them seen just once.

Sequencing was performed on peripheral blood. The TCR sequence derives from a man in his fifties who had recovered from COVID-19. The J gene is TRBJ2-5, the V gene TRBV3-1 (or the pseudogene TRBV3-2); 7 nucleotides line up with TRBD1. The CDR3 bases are TGTGCCAGCAGCCAAGTGCCGGGACAGCAAGAGACCCAGTACTTC. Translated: CASSQVPGQQETQYF.